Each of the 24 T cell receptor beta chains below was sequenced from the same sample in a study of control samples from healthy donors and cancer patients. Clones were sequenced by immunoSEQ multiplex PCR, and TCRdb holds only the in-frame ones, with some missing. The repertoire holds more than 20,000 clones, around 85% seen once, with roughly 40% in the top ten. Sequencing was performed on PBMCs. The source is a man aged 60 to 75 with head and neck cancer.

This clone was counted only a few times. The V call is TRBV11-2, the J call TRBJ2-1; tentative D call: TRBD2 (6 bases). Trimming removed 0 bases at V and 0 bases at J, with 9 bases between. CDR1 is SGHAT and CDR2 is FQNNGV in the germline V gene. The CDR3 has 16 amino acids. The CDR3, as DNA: TGTGCCAGCAGCTTAGATGGGGGGAGCTCCTACAATGAGCAGTTCTTC. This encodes CASSLDGGSSYNEQFF.

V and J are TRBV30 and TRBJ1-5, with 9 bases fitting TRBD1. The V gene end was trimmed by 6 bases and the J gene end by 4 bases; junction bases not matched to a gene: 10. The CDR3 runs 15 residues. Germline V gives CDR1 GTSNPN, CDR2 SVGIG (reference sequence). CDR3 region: CACVSPGQGNQPQHF. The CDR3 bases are TGTGCCTGCGTTAGCCCGGGACAGGGAAATCAGCCCCAGCATTTT.

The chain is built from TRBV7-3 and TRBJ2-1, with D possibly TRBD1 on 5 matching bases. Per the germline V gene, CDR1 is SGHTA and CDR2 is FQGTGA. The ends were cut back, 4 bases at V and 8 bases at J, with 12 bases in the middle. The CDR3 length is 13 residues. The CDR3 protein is CASSSNRGYEQFF. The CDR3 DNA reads TGTGCCAGCAGCTCGAATAGGGGATATGAGCAGTTCTTC. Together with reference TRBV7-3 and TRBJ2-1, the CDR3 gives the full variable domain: GAGVSQTPSNKVTEKGKYVELRCDPISGHTALYWYRQSLGQGPEFLIYFQGTGAADDSGLPNDRFFAVRPEGSVSTLKIQRTERGDSAVYLCASSSNRGYEQFFGPGTRLTVL.

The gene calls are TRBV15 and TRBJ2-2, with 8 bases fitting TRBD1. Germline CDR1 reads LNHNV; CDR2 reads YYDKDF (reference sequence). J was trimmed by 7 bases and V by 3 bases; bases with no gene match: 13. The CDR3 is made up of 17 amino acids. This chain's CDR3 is CATSRDPRTGKGGELFF. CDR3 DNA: TGTGCCACCAGCAGGGACCCCCGGACAGGGAAGGGCGGGGAGCTGTTTTTT.

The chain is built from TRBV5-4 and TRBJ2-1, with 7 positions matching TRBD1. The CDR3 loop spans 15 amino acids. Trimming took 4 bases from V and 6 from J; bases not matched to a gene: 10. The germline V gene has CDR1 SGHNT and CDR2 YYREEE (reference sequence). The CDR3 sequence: CASSAPGQWGNEQFF. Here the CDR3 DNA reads TGTGCCAGCAGCGCGCCGGGACAGTGGGGCAATGAGCAGTTCTTC.

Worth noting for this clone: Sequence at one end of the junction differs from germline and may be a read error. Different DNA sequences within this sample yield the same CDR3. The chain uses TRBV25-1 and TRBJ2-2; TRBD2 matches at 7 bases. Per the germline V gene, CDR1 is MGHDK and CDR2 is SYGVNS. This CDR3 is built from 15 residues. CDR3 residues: CASSEFAGAEGELFF. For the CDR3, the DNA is TGTGCCAGCAGCGAATTCGCGGGAGCTGAGGGGGAGCTGTTTTTT.

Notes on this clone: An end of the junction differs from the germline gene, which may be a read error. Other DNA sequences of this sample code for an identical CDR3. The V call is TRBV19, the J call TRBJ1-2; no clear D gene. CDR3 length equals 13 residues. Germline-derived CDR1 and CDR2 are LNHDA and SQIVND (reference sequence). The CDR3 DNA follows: TGCGCCAGTAGTATAGACCTTTACTATGGCTACACCTTC. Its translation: CASSIDLYYGYTF.

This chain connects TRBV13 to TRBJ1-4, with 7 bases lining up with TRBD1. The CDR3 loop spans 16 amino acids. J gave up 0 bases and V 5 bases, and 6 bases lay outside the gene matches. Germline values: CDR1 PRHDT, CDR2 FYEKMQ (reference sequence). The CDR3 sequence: CASSTRQGTTNEKLFF. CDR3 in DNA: TGTGCCAGCAGCACTAGACAGGGCACAACTAATGAAAAACTGTTTTTT.

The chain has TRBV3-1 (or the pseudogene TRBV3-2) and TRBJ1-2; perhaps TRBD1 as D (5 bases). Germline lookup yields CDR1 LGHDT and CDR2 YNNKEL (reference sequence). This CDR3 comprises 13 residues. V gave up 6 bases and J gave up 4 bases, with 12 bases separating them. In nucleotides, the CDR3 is TGTGCCAGCAGTCCCGGGGCTGGCTATGGCTACACCTTC. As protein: CASSPGAGYGYTF.

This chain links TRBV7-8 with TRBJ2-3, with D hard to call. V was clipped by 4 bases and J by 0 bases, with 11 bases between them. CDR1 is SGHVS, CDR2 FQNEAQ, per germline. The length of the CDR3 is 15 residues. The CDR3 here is CASSSRRISTDTQYF. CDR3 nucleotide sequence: TGTGCCAGCAGCTCCAGACGGATAAGCACAGATACGCAGTATTTT.

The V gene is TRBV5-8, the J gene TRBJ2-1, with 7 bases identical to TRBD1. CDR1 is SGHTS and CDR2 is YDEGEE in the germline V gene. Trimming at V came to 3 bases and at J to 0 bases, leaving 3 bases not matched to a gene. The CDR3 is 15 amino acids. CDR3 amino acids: CASSSGTASYNEQFF. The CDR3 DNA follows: TGTGCCAGCAGCTCCGGGACAGCCTCCTACAATGAGCAGTTCTTC. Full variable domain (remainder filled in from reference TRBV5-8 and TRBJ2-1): EAGVTQSPTHLIKTRGQQATLRCSPISGHTSVYWYQQALGLGLQFLLWYDEGEERNRGNFPPRFSGRQFPNYSSELNVNALELEDSALYLCASSSGTASYNEQFFGPGTRLTVL.

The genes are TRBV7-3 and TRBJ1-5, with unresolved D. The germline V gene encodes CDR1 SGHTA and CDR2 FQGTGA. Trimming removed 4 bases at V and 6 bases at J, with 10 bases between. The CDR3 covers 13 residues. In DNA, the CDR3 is TGTGCCAGCAGCTGTACGGAGGGTCAGCCCCAGCATTTT. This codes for CASSCTEGQPQHF. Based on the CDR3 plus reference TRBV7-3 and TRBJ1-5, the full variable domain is GAGVSQTPSNKVTEKGKYVELRCDPISGHTALYWYRQSLGQGPEFLIYFQGTGAADDSGLPNDRFFAVRPEGSVSTLKIQRTERGDSAVYLCASSCTEGQPQHFGDGTRLSIL.

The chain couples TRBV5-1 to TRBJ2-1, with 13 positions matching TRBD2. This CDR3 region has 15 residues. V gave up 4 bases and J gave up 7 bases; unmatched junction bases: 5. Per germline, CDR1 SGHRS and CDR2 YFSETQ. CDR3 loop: CASSPWTSGSNEQFF. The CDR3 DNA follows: TGCGCCAGCAGCCCCTGGACTAGCGGGAGTAATGAGCAGTTCTTC.

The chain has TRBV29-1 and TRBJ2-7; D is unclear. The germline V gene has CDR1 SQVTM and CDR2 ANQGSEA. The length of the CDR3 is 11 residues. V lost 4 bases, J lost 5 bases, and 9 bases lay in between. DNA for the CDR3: TGCAGCGTTGGACATATCCACGAGCAGTACTTC. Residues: CSVGHIHEQYF.

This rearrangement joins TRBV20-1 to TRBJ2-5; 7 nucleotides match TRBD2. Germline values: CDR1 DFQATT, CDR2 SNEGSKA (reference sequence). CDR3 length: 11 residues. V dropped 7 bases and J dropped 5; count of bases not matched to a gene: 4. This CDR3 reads CSVGGSETQYF. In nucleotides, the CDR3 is TGCAGTGTAGGCGGGAGTGAGACCCAGTACTTC.

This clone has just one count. The CDR3 DNA follows: TGTGCCTGGAGCGACCAGGGGGAGACCCAGTACTTC. Translating it yields CAWSDQGETQYF. The chain has TRBV30 and TRBJ2-5; a weak D match, TRBD1 (6 bases). From germline, CDR1 is GTSNPN and CDR2 SVGIG (reference sequence). The V end lost 3 bases, the J end lost 5 bases, and 10 bases lay between the germline ends. CDR3 length: 12 amino acids.

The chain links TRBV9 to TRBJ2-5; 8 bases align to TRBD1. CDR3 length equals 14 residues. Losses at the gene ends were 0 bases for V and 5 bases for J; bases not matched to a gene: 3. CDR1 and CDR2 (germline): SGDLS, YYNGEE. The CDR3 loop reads CASSVGDRFETQYF. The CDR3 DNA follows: TGTGCCAGCAGCGTAGGGGACAGGTTCGAGACCCAGTACTTC.

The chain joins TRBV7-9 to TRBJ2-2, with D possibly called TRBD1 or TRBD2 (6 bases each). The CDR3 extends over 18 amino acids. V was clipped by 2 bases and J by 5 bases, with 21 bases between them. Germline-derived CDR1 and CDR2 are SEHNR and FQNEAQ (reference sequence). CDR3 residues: CASSLTFLAPRGTGELFF. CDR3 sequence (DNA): TGTGCCAGCAGCTTAACCTTCCTAGCGCCTAGGGGGACCGGGGAGCTGTTTTTT. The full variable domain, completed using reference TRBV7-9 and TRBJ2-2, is DTGVSQNPRHKITKRGQNVTFRCDPISEHNRLYWYRQTLGQGPEFLTYFQNEAQLEKSRLLSDRFSAERPKGSFSTLEIQRTEQGDSAMYLCASSLTFLAPRGTGELFFGEGSRLTVL.

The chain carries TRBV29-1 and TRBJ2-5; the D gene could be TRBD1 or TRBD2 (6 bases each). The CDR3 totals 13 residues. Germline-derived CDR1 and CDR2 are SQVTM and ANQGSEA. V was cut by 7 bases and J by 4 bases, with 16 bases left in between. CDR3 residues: CSARGGRGETQYF. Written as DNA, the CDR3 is TGCAGCGCCCGAGGGGGGAGAGGAGAGACCCAGTACTTC.

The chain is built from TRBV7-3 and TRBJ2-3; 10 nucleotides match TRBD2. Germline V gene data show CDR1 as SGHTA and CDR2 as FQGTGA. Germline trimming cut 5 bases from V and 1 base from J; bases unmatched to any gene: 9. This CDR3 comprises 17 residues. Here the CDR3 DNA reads TGTGCCAGCAGCCCATTAGGGCTAGCGGGAGGCACAGATACGCAGTATTTT. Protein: CASSPLGLAGGTDTQYF. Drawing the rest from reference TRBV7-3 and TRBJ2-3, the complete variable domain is GAGVSQTPSNKVTEKGKYVELRCDPISGHTALYWYRQSLGQGPEFLIYFQGTGAADDSGLPNDRFFAVRPEGSVSTLKIQRTERGDSAVYLCASSPLGLAGGTDTQYFGPGTRLTVL.

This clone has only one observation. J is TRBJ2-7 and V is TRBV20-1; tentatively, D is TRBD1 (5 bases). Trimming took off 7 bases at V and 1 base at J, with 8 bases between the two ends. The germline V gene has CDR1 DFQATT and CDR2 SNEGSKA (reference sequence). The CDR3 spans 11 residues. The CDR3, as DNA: TGCAGTGGGGGCCCTTCCTACGAGCAGTACTTC. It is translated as CSGGPSYEQYF.

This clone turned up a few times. The CDR3 loop is CASSPNPTDRGSTEAFF. Here the CDR3 DNA reads TGTGCCAGCTCACCAAACCCGACGGACAGGGGATCCACTGAAGCTTTCTTT. The V gene is TRBV18, the J gene TRBJ1-1, with 9 bases matching TRBD1. CDR3 length: 17 amino acids. Germline V gene sequence: CDR1 KGHSH, CDR2 LQKENI. Germline trimming cut 2 bases from V and 4 bases from J; bases unmatched to any gene: 11.

CDR3 residues: CASSRTLLSRENHEQYV. The CDR3 DNA reads TGTGCCAGCAGCAGGACCCTACTCTCGCGGGAGAACCACGAGCAGTACGTC. This chain uses TRBV5-6 with TRBJ2-7, with TRBD2 matching over 7 bases. V was clipped by 4 bases and J by 5 bases; unmatched bases: 18. Germline V gives CDR1 SGHDT, CDR2 YYEEEE. The CDR3 is 17 amino acids.

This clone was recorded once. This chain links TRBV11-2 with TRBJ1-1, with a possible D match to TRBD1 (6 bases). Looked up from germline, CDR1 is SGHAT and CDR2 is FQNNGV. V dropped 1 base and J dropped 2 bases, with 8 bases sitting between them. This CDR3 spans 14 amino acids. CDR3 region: CASSLGTANTEAFF. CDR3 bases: TGTGCCAGCAGCTTAGGGACAGCAAACACTGAAGCTTTCTTT.